The clone carrying this T cell receptor (beta chain) was observed many times. This sample is drawn from a study of neurological immune-mediated disorders. The time point was: longitudinal time-point 3. The team produced cDNA through 5'RACE using 10-nucleotide random UMIs. Over 170 million TCR-beta sequences (from 15-18 subjects) were yielded by each sequencing run. In TCRdb, the 5' RACE reads were re-called with MiXCR into one record per CDR3 protein. The data show fewer than 85,000 distinct CDR3 sequences, about 4.3% seen once. The CDR3 has 15 residues. V shed 4 bases and J 1 base; nucleotides not matched to a gene: 7.

Sequences were obtained from PBMCs. The J gene is TRBJ2-7, the V gene TRBV12-3 or TRBV12-4; 7 nucleotides agree with TRBD1. The sequence derives from an older woman with multiple sclerosis. The CDR3 here is CASSSTGLGSYEQYF. CDR3 DNA: TGTGCCAGCAGTTCGACAGGGCTTGGATCCTACGAGCAGTACTTC.